This T cell receptor beta chain was recovered during a study of shared clonotypes between healthy human individuals. Clones were sequenced by immunoSEQ multiplex PCR, and TCRdb holds only the in-frame ones, with some missing. The sample includes about half a million clones, 75% to 85% seen only once; the top ten take 10% to 15%. V was pared by 7 bases and J by 8 bases, with 11 bases of the junction left unmatched. There are 13 residues in the CDR3. Looked up from germline, CDR1 is SQVTM and CDR2 is ANQGSEA. Material for sequencing was PBMCs. The chain has TRBV29-1 and TRBJ2-1; 7 nucleotides line up with TRBD2. The sequence was collected from a woman in her 40s in good health. Some clones in this sample may be carry-over from other donors' samples. CDR3 loop: CSGAQAGVYEQFF. CDR3 in DNA: TGCAGCGGGGCTCAGGCGGGAGTGTATGAGCAGTTCTTC.